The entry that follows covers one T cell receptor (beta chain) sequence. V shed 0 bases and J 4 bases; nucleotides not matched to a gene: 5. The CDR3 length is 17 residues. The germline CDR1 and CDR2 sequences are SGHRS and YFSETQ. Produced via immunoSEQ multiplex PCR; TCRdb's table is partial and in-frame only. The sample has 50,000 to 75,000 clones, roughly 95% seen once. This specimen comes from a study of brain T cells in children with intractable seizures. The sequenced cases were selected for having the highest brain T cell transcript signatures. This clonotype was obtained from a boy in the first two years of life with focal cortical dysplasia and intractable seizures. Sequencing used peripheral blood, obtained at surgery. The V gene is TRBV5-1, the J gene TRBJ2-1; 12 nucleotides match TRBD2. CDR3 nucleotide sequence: TGCGCCAGCAGCTTGGCCATCACTAGCGGGGGGTACAATGAGCAGTTCTTC. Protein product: CASSLAITSGGYNEQFF.